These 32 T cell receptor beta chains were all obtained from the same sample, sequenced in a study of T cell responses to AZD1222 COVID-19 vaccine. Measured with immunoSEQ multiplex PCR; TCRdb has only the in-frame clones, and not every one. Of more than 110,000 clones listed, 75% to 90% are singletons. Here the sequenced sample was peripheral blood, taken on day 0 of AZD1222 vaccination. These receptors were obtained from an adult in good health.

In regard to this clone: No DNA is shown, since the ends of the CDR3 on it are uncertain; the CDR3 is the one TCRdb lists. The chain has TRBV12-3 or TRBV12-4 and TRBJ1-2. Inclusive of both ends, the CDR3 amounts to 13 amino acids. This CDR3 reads CASSSQGWGLGTF.

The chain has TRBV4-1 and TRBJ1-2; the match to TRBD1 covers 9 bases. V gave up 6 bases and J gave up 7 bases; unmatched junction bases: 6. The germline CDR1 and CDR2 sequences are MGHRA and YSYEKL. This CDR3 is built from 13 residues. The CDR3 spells CASSADRGSGYTF. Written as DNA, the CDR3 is TGCGCCAGCAGTGCGGACAGGGGTAGTGGCTACACCTTC.

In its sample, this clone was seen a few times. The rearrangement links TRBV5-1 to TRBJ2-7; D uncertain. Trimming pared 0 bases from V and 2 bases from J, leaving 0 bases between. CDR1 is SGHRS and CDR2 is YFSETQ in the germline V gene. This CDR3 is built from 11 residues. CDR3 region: CASSLAYEQYF. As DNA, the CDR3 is TGCGCCAGCAGCTTGGCCTACGAGCAGTACTTC.

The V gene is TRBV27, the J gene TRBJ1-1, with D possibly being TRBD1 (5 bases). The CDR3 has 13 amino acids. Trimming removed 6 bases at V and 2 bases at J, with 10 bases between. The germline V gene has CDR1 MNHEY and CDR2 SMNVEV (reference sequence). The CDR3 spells CASRLGGNTEAFF. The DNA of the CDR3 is TGTGCCAGCAGACTTGGGGGAAACACTGAAGCTTTCTTT.

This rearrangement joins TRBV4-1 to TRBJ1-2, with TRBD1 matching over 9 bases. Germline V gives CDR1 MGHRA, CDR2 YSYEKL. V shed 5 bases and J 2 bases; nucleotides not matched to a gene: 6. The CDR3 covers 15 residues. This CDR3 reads CASSTRTGENYGYTF. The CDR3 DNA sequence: TGCGCCAGCAGCACCCGGACAGGGGAGAACTATGGCTACACCTTC.

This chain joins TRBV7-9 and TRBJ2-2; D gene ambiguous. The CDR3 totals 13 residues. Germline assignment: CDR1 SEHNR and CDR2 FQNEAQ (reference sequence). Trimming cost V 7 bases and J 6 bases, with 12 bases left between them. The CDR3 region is CASNQGWAGELFF. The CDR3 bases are TGTGCCAGCAACCAAGGATGGGCCGGGGAGCTGTTTTTT.

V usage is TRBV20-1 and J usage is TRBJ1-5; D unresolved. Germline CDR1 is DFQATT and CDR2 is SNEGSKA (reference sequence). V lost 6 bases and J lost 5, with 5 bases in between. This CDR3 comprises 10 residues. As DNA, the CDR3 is TGCAGTGCCCTATATCAGCCCCAGCATTTT. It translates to CSALYQPQHF.

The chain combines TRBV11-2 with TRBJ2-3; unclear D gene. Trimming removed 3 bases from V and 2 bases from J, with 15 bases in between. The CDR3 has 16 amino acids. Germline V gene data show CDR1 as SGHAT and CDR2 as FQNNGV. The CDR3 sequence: CASSFAAGQNTDTQYF. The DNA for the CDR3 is TGTGCCAGCAGCTTTGCTGCAGGCCAAAACACAGATACGCAGTATTTT.

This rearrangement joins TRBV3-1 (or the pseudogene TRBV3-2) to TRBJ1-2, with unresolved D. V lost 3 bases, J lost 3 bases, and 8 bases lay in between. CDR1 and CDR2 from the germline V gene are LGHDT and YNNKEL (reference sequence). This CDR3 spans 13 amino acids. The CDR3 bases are TGTGCCAGCAGCCAGACACTCCACTATGGCTACACCTTC. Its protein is CASSQTLHYGYTF.

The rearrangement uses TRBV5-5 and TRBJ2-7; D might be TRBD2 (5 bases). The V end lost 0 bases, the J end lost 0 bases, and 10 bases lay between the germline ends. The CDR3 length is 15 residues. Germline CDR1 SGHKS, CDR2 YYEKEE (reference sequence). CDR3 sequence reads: CASSLGRTSSYEQYF. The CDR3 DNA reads TGTGCCAGCAGCTTGGGGCGTACTAGCTCCTACGAGCAGTACTTC.

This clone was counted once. CDR3 coding DNA: TGTGCCAGCAGCCAAGGGTCCAACTCTGGAAACACCATATATTTT. It encodes CASSQGSNSGNTIYF. V is TRBV3-1 (or the pseudogene TRBV3-2) and J is TRBJ1-3, with D hard to call. Trimming pared 1 base from V and 0 bases from J, leaving 7 bases between. Per the germline V gene, CDR1 is LGHDT and CDR2 is YNNKEL (reference sequence). CDR3 length: 15 amino acids.

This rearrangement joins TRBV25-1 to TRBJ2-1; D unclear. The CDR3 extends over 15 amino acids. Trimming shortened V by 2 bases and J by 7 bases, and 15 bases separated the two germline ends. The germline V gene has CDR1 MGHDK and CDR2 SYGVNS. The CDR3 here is CASSEPATFENEQFF. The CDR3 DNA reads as TGTGCCAGCAGTGAACCCGCGACATTTGAGAATGAGCAGTTCTTC.

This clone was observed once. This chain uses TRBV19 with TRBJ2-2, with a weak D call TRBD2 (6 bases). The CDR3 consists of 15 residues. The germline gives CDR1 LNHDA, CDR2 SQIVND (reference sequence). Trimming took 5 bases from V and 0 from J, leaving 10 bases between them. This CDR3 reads CASSPWGANTGELFF. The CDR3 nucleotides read TGTGCCAGTAGTCCTTGGGGGGCGAACACCGGGGAGCTGTTTTTT.

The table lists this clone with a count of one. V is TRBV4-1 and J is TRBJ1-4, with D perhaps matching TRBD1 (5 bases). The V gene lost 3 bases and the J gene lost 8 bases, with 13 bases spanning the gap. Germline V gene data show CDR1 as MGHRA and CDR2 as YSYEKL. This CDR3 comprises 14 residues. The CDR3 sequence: CASSQGTLEEKLFF. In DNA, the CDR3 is TGCGCCAGCAGCCAGGGGACGTTGGAAGAAAAACTGTTTTTT.

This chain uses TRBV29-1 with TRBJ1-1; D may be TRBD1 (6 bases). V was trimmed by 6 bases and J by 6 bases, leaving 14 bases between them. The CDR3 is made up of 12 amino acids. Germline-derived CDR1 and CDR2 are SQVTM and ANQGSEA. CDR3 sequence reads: CSVQQGRAEAFF. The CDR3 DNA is TGCAGCGTCCAACAGGGTAGAGCTGAAGCTTTCTTT.

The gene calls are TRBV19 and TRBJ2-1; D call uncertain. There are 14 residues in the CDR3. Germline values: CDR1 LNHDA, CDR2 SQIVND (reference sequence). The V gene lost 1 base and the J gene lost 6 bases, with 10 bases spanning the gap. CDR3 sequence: CASSIGSQSNEQFF. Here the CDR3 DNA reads TGTGCCAGTAGTATAGGGAGCCAGTCCAATGAGCAGTTCTTC.

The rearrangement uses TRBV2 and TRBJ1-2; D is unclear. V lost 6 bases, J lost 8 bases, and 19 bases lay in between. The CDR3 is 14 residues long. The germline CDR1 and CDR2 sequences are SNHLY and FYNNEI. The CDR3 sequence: CASRLTLFLGGYTF. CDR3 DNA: TGTGCCAGCAGGCTCACCTTATTTCTGGGCGGCTACACCTTC.

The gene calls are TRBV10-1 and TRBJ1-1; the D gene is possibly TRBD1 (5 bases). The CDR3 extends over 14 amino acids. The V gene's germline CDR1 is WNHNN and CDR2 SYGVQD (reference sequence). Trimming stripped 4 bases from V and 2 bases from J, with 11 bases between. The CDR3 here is CASSGEGRNTEAFF. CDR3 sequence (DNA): TGCGCCAGCAGTGGTGAGGGGCGCAACACTGAAGCTTTCTTT.

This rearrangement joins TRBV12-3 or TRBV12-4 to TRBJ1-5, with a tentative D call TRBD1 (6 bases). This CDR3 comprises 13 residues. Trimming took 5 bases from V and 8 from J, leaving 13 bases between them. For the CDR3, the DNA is TGTGCCAGCAGTAGACAGGAGGAAAAGCCCCAGCATTTT. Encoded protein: CASSRQEEKPQHF.

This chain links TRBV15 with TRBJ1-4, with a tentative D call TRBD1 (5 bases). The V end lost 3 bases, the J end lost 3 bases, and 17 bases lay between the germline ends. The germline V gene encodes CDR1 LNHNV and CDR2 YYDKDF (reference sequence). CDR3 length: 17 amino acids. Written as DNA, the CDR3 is TGTGCCACCAGCAGCAGCGCAGGGTCCCCGGCTAATGAAAAACTGTTTTTT. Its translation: CATSSSAGSPANEKLFF.

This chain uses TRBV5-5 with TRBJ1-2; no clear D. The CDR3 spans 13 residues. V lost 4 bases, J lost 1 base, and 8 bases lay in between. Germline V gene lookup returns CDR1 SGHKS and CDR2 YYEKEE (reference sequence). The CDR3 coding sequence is TGTGCCAGCAGCCAGGACCTTAACTATGGCTACACCTTC. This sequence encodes CASSQDLNYGYTF.

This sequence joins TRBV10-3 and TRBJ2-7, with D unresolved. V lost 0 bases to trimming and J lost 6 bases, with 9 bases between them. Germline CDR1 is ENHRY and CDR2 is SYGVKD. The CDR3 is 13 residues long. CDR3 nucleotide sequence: TGTGCCATCAGTGAGTCGAACTTGGCCGAGCAGTACTTC. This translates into CAISESNLAEQYF.

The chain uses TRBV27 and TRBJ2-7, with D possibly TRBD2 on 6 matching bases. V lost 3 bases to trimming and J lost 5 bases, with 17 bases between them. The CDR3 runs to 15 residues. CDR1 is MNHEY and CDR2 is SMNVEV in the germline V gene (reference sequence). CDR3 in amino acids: CASSLYREKVDEQYF. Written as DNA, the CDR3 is TGTGCCAGCAGTTTGTACCGGGAGAAGGTAGACGAGCAGTACTTC.

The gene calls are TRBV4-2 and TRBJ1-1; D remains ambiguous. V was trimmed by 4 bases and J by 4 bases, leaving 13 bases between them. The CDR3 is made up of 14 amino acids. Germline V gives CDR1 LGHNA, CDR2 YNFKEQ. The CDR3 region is CASSLDLVGTEAFF. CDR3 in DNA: TGTGCCAGCAGCCTGGATTTGGTGGGCACTGAAGCTTTCTTT.

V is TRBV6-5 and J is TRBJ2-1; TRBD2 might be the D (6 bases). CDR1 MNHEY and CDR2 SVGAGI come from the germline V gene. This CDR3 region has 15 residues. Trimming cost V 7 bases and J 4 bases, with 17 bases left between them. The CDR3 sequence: CASTYGVGGYNEQFF. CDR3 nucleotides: TGTGCCAGCACGTATGGAGTGGGGGGTTACAATGAGCAGTTCTTC.

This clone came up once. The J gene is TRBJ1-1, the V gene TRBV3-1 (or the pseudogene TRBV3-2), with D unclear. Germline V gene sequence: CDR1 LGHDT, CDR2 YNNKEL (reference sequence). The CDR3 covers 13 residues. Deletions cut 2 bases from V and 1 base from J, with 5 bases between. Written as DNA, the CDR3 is TGTGCCAGCAGCCAAAACACGAACACTGAAGCTTTCTTT. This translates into CASSQNTNTEAFF.

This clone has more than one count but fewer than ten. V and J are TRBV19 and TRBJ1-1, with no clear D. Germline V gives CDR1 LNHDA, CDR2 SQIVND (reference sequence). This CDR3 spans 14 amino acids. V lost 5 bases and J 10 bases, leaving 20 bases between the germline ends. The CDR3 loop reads CASSFPGPTAGAFF. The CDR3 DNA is TGTGCCAGTAGTTTCCCAGGACCTACGGCGGGAGCTTTCTTT.

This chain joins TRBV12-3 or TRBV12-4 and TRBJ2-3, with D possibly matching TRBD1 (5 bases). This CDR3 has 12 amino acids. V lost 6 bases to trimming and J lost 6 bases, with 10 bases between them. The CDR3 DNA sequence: TGTGCCAGCAGACCCAGGGCGGATACGCAGTATTTT. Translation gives CASRPRADTQYF.

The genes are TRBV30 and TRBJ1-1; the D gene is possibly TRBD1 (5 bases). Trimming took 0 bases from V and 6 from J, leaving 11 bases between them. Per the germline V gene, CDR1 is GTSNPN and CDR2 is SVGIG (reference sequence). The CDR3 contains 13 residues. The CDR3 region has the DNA TGTGCCTGGAGTGTAGGGGCGTTCGCTGAAGCTTTCTTT. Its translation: CAWSVGAFAEAFF.

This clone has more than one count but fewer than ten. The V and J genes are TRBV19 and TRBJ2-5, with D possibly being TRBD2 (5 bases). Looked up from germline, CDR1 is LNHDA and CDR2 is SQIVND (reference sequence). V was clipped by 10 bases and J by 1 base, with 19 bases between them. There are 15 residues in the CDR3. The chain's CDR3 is CATSQRTGLQETQYF. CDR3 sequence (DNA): TGTGCCACCTCACAAAGGACTGGCCTCCAAGAGACCCAGTACTTC. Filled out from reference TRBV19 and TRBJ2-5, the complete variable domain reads DGGITQSPKYLFRKEGQNVTLSCEQNLNHDAMYWYRQDPGQGLRLIYYSQIVNDFQKGDIAEGYSVSREKKESFPLTVTSAQKNPTAFYLCATSQRTGLQETQYFGPGTRLLVL.

CDR3 residues: CASSPLGGGFYNSPLHF. The CDR3 bases are TGTGCCAGCAGCCCCCTCGGAGGGGGCTTTTATAATTCACCCCTCCACTTT. The gene calls are TRBV3-1 (or the pseudogene TRBV3-2) and TRBJ1-6; 7 bases match TRBD1. Germline-derived CDR1 and CDR2 are LGHDT and YNNKEL (reference sequence). Trimming removed 4 bases from V and 4 bases from J; junction bases left unmatched: 10. The CDR3 loop spans 17 amino acids.

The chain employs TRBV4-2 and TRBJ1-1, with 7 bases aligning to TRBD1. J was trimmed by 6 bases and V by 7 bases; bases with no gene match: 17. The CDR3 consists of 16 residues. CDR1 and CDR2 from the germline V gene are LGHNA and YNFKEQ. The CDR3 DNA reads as TGTGCCAGCACCCTGAGGGACAGTGACATCTCCCCTGAAGCTTTCTTT. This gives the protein CASTLRDSDISPEAFF.